The rows below give T cell receptor beta chains drawn from one sample of a study of T-cell memory formation after mild COVID-19. TCRdb reprocessed the 5' RACE reads via MiXCR and lists one record per CDR3 protein. The table lists 430,000 or so distinct CDR3 sequences, 20% to 30% of them singletons, with around 12% in the top ten. Sequenced material: PBMCs or a T cell subset sorted from them (not recorded which). The receptors derive from an adult woman who had mild COVID-19 (a few samples of this study predate the infection). Cell type and time point are not known. Both conserved end residues are part of each CDR3. A D gene is named only where the DNA matches it firmly. A row's size may be missing; if present it is once, few, many or a size class.

size: few
D: .
V: TRBV12-3/TRBV12-4
J: TRBJ1-2
DNA: TGTGCCAGCAGTTTAGGAGGACCTGACTATGGCTACACCTTC
CDR3: CASSLGGPDYGYTF

size: .
D: TRBD2
V: TRBV2
J: TRBJ2-7
DNA: TGTGCCAGCAGTCGACTAGCGGTCTCGACTACGGCCTACGAGCAGTACTTC
CDR3: CASSRLAVSTTAYEQYF

size: .
D: .
V: TRBV3-1
J: TRBJ1-2
DNA: TGTGCCAGCAGCCGAACGTCCGCTAACTATGGCTACACCTTC
CDR3: CASSRTSANYGYTF

size: few
D: .
V: TRBV4-1
J: TRBJ1-4
DNA: TGCGCCAGCAGCCAGGGCGCAGCAGGGGCAACTAATGAAAAACTGTTTTTT
CDR3: CASSQGAAGATNEKLFF

size: .
D: .
V: TRBV9
J: TRBJ2-5
DNA: TGTGCCAGCAGCGTAGTAGGGACCACAGGGACCCAGTACTTC
CDR3: CASSVVGTTGTQYF

size: .
D: TRBD1
V: TRBV19
J: TRBJ2-7
DNA: TGTGCCAGTAGTATTCCAGGGGGCTCGACCTACGAGCAGTACTTC
CDR3: CASSIPGGSTYEQYF

size: .
D: .
V: TRBV4-3
J: TRBJ2-3
DNA: TGCGCCAGCAGCCTGGGAGAGGGCGCAGATACGCAGTATTTT
CDR3: CASSLGEGADTQYF

size: .
D: .
V: TRBV12-3/TRBV12-4
J: TRBJ1-5
DNA: TGTGCCAGCAGTTTAGGCGGGGGGGCTGGCAATCAGCCCCAGCATTTT
CDR3: CASSLGGGAGNQPQHF

size: .
D: .
V: TRBV7-9
J: TRBJ2-7
DNA: TGTGCCAGCAGCCCCCGTGAGCGATACGAGCAGTACTTC
CDR3: CASSPRERYEQYF

size: .
D: .
V: TRBV10-3
J: TRBJ1-1
DNA: TGTGCCATCAGCCGTCGGGGGGATGGAGCTGAAGCTTTCTTT
CDR3: CAISRRGDGAEAFF

size: few
D: TRBD1
V: TRBV6-1
J: TRBJ2-5
DNA: TGTGCCAGCAGCACTGACAGGGTGCTAGAGACCCAGTACTTC
CDR3: CASSTDRVLETQYF

size: .
D: .
V: TRBV24-1
J: TRBJ2-1
DNA: TGTGCCACCGCGGGGCAGGGGACAAGCTATGAGCAGTTCTTC
CDR3: CATAGQGTSYEQFF